This T cell receptor beta chain was recorded in a study of T-cell memory formation after mild COVID-19. The overall study: The TCR clusters were mostly specific to one donor.

The authors produced TCR alpha and TCR beta cDNA libraries with sample barcodes and UMIs by 5'RACE using constant-segment primers. TCRdb redid the calling of the 5' RACE reads with MiXCR, one entry per CDR3 protein. The repertoire holds some 440,000 distinct CDR3 sequences, with around 27% as singletons. The sequenced material came from PBMCs or a T cell subset sorted from them (not recorded which). This TCR was sampled from an adult woman who had mild COVID-19 (a few samples of this study predate the infection). Cell type and time point are not known.

This chain's CDR3 is CASSPRSLGRGAYNEQFF. For the CDR3, the DNA is TGCGCCAGCAGCCCAAGGAGCCTAGGGCGGGGGGCCTACAATGAGCAGTTCTTC. The chain joins TRBV4-3 to TRBJ2-1; TRBD2 matches at 8 bases. Germline V gene data show CDR1 as LGHNA and CDR2 as YSLEER. The trim removed 4 bases at V and 2 bases at J, leaving 13 bases unmatched. The CDR3 loop spans 18 amino acids.